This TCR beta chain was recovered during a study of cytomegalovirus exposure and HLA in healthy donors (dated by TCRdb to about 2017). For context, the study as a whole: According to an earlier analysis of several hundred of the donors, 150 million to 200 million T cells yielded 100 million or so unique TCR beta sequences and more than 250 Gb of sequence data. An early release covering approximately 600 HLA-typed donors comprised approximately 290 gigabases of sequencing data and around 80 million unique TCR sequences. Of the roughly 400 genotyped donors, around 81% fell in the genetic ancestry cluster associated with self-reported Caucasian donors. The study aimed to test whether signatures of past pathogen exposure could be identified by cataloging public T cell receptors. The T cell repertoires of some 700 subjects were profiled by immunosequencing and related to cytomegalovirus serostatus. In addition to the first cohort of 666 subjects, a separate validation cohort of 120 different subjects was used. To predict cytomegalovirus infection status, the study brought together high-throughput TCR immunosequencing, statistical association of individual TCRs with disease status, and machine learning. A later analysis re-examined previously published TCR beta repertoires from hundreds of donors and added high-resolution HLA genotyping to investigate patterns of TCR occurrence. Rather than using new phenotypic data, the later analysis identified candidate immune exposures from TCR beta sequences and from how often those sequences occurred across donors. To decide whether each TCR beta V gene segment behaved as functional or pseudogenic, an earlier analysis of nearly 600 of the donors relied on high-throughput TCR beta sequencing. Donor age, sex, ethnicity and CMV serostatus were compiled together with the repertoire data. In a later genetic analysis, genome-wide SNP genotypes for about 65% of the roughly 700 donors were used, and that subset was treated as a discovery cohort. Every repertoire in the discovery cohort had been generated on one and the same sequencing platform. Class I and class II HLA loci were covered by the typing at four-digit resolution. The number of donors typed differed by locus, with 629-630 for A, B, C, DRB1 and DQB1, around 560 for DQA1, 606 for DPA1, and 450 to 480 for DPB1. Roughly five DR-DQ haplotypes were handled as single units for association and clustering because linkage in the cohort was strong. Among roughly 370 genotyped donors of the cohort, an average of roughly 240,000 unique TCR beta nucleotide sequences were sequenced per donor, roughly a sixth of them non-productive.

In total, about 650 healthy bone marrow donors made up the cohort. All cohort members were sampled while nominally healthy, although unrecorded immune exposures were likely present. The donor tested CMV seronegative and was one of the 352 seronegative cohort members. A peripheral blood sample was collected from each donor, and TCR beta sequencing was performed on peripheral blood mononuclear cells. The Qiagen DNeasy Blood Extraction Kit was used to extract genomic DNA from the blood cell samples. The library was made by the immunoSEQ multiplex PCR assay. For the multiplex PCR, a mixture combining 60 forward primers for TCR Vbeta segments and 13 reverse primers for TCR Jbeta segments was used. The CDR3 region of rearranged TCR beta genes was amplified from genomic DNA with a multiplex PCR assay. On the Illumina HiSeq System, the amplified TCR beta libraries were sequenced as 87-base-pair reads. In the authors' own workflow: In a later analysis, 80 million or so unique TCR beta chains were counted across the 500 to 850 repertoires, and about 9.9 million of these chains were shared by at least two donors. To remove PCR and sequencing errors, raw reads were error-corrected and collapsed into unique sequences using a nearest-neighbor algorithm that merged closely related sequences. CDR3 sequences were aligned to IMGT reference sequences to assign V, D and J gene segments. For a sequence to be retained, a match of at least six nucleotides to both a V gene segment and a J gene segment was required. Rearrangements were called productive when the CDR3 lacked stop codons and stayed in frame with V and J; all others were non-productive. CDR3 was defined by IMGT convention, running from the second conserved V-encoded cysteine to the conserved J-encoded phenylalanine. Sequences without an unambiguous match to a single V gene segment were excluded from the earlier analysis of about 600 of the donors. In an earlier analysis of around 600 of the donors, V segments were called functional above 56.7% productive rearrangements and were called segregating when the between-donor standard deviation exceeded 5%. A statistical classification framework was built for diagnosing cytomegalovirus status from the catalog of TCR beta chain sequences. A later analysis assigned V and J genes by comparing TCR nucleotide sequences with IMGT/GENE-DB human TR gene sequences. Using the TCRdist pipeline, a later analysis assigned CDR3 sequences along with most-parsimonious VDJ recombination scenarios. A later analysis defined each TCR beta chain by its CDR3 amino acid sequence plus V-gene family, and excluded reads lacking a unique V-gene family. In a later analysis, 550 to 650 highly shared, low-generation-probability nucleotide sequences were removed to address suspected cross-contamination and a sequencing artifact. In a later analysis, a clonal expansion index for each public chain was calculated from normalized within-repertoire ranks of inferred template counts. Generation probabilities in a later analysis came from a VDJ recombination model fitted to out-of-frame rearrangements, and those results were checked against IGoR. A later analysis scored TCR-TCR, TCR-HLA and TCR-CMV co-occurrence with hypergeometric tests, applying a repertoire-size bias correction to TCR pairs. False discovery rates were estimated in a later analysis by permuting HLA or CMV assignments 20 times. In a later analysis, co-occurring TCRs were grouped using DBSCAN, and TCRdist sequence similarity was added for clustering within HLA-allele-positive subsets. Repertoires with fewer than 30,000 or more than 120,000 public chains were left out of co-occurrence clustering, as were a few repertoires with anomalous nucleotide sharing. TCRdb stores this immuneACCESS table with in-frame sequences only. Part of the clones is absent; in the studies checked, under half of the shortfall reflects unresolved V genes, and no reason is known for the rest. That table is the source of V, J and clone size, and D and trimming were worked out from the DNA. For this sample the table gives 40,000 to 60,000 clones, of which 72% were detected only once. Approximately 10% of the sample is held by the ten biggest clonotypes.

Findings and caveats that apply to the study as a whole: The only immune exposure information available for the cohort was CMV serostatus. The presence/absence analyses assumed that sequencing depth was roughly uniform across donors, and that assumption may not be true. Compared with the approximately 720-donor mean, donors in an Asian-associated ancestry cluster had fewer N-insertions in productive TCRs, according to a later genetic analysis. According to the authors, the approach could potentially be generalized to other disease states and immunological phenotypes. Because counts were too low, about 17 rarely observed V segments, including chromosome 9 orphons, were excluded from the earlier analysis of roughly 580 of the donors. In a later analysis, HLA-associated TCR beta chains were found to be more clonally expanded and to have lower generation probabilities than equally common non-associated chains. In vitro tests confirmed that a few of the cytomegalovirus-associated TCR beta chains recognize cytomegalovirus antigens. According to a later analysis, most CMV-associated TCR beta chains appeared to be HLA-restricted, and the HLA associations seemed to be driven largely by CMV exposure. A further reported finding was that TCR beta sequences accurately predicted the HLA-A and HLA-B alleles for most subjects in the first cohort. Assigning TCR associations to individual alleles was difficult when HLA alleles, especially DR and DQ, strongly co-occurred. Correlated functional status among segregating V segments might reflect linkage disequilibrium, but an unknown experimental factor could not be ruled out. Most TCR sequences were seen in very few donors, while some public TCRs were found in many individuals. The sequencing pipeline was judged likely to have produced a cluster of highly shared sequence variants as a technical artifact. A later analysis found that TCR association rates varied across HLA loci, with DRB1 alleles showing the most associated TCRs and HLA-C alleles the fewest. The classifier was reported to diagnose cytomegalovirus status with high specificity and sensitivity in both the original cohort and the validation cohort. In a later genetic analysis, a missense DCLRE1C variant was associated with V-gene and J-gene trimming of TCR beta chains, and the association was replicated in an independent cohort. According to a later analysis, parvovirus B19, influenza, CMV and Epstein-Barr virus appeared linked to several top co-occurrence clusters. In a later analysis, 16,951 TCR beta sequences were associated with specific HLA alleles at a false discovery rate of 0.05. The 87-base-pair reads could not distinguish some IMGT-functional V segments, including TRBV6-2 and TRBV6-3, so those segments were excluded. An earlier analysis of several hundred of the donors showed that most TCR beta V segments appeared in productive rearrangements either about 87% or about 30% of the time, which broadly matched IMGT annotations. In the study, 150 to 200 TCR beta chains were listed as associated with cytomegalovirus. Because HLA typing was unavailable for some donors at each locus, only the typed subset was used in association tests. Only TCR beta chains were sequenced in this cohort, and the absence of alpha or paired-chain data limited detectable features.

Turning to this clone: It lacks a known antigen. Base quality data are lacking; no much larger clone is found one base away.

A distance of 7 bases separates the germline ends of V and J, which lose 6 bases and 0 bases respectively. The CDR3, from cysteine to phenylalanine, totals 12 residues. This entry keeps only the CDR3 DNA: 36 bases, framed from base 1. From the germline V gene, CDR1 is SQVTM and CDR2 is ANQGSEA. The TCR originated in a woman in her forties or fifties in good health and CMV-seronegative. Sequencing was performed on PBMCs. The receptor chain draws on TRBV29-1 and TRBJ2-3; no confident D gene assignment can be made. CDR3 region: CSVPTSTDTQYF. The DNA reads TGCAGCGTCCCCACTAGCACAGATACGCAGTATTTT.